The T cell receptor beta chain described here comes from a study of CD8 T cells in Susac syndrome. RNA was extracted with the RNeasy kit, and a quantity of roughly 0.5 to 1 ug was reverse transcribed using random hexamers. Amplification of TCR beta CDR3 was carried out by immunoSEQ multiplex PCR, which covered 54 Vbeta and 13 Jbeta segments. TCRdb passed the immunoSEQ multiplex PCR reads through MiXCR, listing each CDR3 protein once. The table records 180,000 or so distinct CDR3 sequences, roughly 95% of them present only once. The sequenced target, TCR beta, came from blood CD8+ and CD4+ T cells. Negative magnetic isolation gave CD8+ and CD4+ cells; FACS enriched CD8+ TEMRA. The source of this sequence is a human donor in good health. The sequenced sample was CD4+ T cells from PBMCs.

CDR3 DNA sequence: TGTGCCTGGACGGCAGAGGCTGGAGATACGCAGTATTTT. As protein: CAWTAEAGDTQYF. This sequence joins TRBV30 and TRBJ2-3; D uncertain. Germline lookup yields CDR1 GTSNPN and CDR2 SVGIG (reference sequence). Trimming shortened V by 4 bases and J by 5 bases, and 13 bases separated the two germline ends. This CDR3 has 13 amino acids. The variable domain in full, completed from reference TRBV30 and TRBJ2-3, reads SQTIHQWPATLVQPVGSPLSLECTVEGTSNPNLYWYRQAAGRGLQLLFYSVGIGQISSEVPQNLSASRPQDRQFILSSKKLLLSDSGFYLCAWTAEAGDTQYFGPGTRLTVL.